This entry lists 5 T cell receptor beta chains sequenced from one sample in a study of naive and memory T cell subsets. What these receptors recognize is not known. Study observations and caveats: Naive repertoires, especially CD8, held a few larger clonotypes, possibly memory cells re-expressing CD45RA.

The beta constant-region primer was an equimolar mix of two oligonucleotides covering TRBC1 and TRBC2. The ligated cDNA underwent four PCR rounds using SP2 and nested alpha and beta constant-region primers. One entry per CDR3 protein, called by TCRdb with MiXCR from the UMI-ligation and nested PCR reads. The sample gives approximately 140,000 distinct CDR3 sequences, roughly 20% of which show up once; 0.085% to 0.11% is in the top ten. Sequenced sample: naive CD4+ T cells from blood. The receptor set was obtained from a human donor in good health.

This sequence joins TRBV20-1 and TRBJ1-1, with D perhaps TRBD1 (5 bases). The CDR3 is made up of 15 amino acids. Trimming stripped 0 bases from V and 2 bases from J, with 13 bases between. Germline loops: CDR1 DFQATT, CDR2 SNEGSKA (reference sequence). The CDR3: CSARDEGLSNTEAFF. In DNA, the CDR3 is TGCAGTGCTAGAGATGAGGGACTGAGCAACACTGAAGCTTTCTTT.

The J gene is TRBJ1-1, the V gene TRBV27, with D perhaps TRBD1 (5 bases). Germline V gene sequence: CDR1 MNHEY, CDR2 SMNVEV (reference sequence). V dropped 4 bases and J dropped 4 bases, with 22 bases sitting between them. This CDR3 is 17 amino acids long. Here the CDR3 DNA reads TGTGCCAGCAGTTCGTCACGGGACTCCCGTTTTGGCACTGAAGCTTTCTTT. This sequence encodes CASSSSRDSRFGTEAFF.

The CDR3 is CASSPVDLEANYGYTF. The CDR3 nucleotides read TGTGCCAGCTCACCCGTCGATTTGGAAGCTAACTATGGCTACACCTTC. V is TRBV18 and J is TRBJ1-2; D remains unclear. The length of the CDR3 is 16 residues. The germline CDR1 and CDR2 sequences are KGHSH and LQKENI. Trimming cost V 3 bases and J 0 bases, with 14 bases left between them.

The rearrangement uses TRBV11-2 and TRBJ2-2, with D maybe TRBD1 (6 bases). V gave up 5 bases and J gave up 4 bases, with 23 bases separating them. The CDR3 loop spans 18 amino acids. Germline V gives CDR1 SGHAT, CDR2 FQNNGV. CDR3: CASSPSTSAAGVTGELFF. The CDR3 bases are TGTGCCAGCAGCCCGAGCACCTCGGCGGCAGGGGTCACCGGGGAGCTGTTTTTT. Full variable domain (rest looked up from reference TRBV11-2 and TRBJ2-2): EAGVAQSPRYKIIEKRQSVAFWCNPISGHATLYWYQQILGQGPKLLIQFQNNGVVDDSQLPKDRFSAERLKGVDSTLKIQPAKLEDSAVYLCASSPSTSAAGVTGELFFGEGSRLTVL.

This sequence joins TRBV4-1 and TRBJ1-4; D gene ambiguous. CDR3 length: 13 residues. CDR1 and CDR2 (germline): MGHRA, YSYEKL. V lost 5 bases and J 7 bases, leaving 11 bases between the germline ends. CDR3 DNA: TGCGCCAGCAGCTTGTCTTGGGTTGAAAAACTGTTTTTT. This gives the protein CASSLSWVEKLFF.